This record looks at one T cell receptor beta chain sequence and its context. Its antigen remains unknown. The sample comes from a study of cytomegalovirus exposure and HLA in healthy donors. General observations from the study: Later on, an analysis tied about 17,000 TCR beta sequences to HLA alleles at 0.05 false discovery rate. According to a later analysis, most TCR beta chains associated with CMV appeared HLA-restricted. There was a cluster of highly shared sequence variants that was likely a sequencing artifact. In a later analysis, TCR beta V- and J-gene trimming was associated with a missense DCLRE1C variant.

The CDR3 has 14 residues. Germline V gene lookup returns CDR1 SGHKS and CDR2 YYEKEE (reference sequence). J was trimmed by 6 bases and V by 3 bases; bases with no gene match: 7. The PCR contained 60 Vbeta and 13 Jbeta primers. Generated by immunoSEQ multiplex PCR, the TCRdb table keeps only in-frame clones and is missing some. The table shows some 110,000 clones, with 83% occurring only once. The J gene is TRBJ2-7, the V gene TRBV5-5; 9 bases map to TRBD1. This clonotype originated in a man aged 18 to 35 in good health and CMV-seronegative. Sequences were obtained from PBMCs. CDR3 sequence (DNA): TGTGCCAGCAGCTGGGGACAGGGAATAGGCGAGCAGTACTTC. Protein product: CASSWGQGIGEQYF.